These 18 T cell receptor beta chains were all obtained from the same sample, sequenced in a study of blood T cell repertoires in COVID-19. Produced via immunoSEQ multiplex PCR; TCRdb's table is partial and in-frame only. The sample lists 70,000 or so clones, over 65% occurring once. The specimen was peripheral blood. The receptor set was obtained from a human donor in a cohort sampled during active COVID-19.

The J gene is TRBJ2-5, the V gene TRBV10-1; 9 bases match TRBD1. The V gene end was trimmed by 0 bases and the J gene end by 5 bases; junction bases not matched to a gene: 4. The germline CDR1 and CDR2 sequences are WNHNN and SYGVQD (reference sequence). CDR3 size: 15 residues. The CDR3 spells CASSESIGTGETQYF. CDR3 sequence (DNA): TGCGCCAGCAGTGAGTCGATAGGGACAGGGGAGACCCAGTACTTC.

This clone was found once. This chain connects TRBV7-2 to TRBJ2-7, with 7 bases identical to TRBD1. The V gene end was trimmed by 3 bases and the J gene end by 1 base; junction bases not matched to a gene: 3. This CDR3 region has 14 residues. CDR1 and CDR2 (germline): SGHTA, FQGNSA. The DNA of the CDR3 is TGTGCCAGCAGCTTCACGACAGGGTCCTACGAGCAGTACTTC. Its translation: CASSFTTGSYEQYF.

The chain has TRBV30 and TRBJ1-4; D ambiguous. Germline V lookup: CDR1 GTSNPN, CDR2 SVGIG (reference sequence). The CDR3 loop spans 13 amino acids. The V end lost 1 base, the J end lost 8 bases, and 11 bases lay between the germline ends. CDR3 coding DNA: TGTGCCTGGAGTGCCGGACTGACCGAAAAACTGTTTTTT. This encodes CAWSAGLTEKLFF.

The chain couples TRBV28 to TRBJ1-4; 10 bases match TRBD1. This CDR3 is 14 amino acids long. Per germline, CDR1 MDHEN and CDR2 SYDVKM. With V trimmed by 5 bases and J by 8 bases, 5 bases remained unmatched. CDR3 bases: TGTGCCAGCAGTGTGACAGGGGGCCAGGAAAAACTGTTTTTT. Its translation is CASSVTGGQEKLFF.

The chain is built from TRBV6-2 or TRBV6-3 and TRBJ2-2; TRBD2 matches at 10 bases. Per germline, CDR1 MNHEY and CDR2 SVGEGT. After removal of 5 bases from V and 4 bases from J, the junction contained 4 bases not matched to a gene. The CDR3 length is 15 residues. CDR3 sequence reads: CASSRTSGSTGELFF. CDR3 in DNA: TGTGCCAGCAGTCGGACTAGCGGCTCCACCGGGGAGCTGTTTTTT.

A single count supports this clone. The chain uses TRBV12-5 and TRBJ1-2, with 9 positions matching TRBD1. Germline values: CDR1 LGHNT, CDR2 FRNRAP. J was trimmed by 4 bases and V by 5 bases; bases with no gene match: 11. The CDR3 consists of 16 residues. The chain's CDR3 is CASGRGTGLGGYGYTF. DNA of the CDR3: TGTGCTAGTGGTCGCGGGACAGGGCTTGGTGGCTATGGCTACACCTTC.

CDR3 coding DNA: TGTGCCAGTAGTTCGGGACAAACGAACACTGAAGCTTTCTTT. Protein product: CASSSGQTNTEAFF. The chain uses TRBV19 and TRBJ1-1; D is possibly TRBD1 (6 bases). Germline values: CDR1 LNHDA, CDR2 SQIVND (reference sequence). Trimming stripped 5 bases from V and 1 base from J, with 11 bases between. The CDR3 spans 14 residues.

The rearrangement links TRBV6-2 or TRBV6-3 to TRBJ2-7; D may be TRBD2 (7 bases). CDR3 length: 17 amino acids. The germline V and J ends were trimmed by 2 bases and 0 bases, with 17 bases remaining between them. CDR1 and CDR2 (germline): MNHEY, SVGEGT. This CDR3 reads CASSYGEGGGYSYEQYF. For the CDR3, the DNA is TGTGCCAGCAGTTACGGGGAGGGGGGCGGCTACTCCTACGAGCAGTACTTC.

J is TRBJ1-1 and V is TRBV5-1; D is unclear. The CDR3 extends over 14 amino acids. With 4 bases removed from V and 3 bases from J, the gap between germline ends came to 13 bases. From germline, CDR1 is SGHRS and CDR2 YFSETQ. The CDR3, as DNA: TGCGCCAGCAGCCCGTTCGCGGCGGACACTGAAGCTTTCTTT. It specifies CASSPFAADTEAFF.

Written as DNA, the CDR3 is TGCGCCAGCAGCCGTAATATTGGACAGGGGGCCGTTACGCAGTATTTT. Protein sequence: CASSRNIGQGAVTQYF. The chain recombines TRBV5-1 with TRBJ2-3, with 11 bases fitting TRBD1. J gave up 8 bases and V 4 bases, and 12 bases lay outside the gene matches. Germline CDR1 reads SGHRS; CDR2 reads YFSETQ. The CDR3 length is 16 residues.

The chain combines TRBV7-6 with TRBJ2-7, with D perhaps matching TRBD2 (6 bases). CDR1 is SGHVS and CDR2 is FNYEAQ in the germline V gene. Trimming pared 0 bases from V and 1 base from J, leaving 13 bases between. This CDR3 has 16 amino acids. The CDR3 region has the DNA TGTGCCAGCAGCTTAGCCGCGGAGGGCCGATCCTACGAGCAGTACTTC. It specifies CASSLAAEGRSYEQYF.

This clone turned up a few times. V is TRBV4-1 and J is TRBJ1-2; perhaps TRBD1 as D (5 bases). The CDR3 sequence is 15 residues long. V lost 2 bases, J lost 5 bases, and 15 bases lay in between. The germline V gene encodes CDR1 MGHRA and CDR2 YSYEKL. CDR3 residues: CASSQLMTAKYGYTF. The CDR3 DNA reads TGCGCCAGCAGCCAACTAATGACAGCCAAATATGGCTACACCTTC.

This clone was observed a handful of times. J is TRBJ2-7 and V is TRBV4-2; 10 bases line up with TRBD2. The V gene end was trimmed by 5 bases and the J gene end by 7 bases; junction bases not matched to a gene: 11. The germline gives CDR1 LGHNA, CDR2 YNFKEQ. The CDR3 runs to 15 residues. In DNA, the CDR3 is TGTGCCAGCAGCGGTAGCGGGAGGCTTCGAGGGGAGCAGTACTTC. Its translation is CASSGSGRLRGEQYF.

This clone showed up just once. The chain is built from TRBV4-3 and TRBJ2-3; the D gene is possibly TRBD2 (6 bases). This CDR3 comprises 17 residues. Per the germline V gene, CDR1 is LGHNA and CDR2 is YSLEER. With 0 bases removed from V and 0 bases from J, the gap between germline ends came to 13 bases. Here the CDR3 DNA reads TGCGCCAGCAGCCAAGAGGGGGACTTCGGTAGCACAGATACGCAGTATTTT. It codes for CASSQEGDFGSTDTQYF.

The rearrangement joins TRBV10-2 to TRBJ2-5; tentatively, D is TRBD2 (5 bases). The V gene lost 3 bases and the J gene lost 2 bases, with 13 bases spanning the gap. CDR3 length: 15 amino acids. The germline CDR1 and CDR2 sequences are WSHSY and SAAADI. In DNA, the CDR3 is TGCGCCAGCAGTGAAGTAGCGAGTCAACAAGAGACCCAGTACTTC. This codes for CASSEVASQQETQYF.

This chain uses TRBV15 with TRBJ2-5; 9 positions agree with TRBD1. Germline V lookup: CDR1 LNHNV, CDR2 YYDKDF (reference sequence). The trim removed 1 base at V and 5 bases at J, leaving 8 bases unmatched. The CDR3 is 16 amino acids. The CDR3 DNA reads as TGTGCCACCAGCAGAGGAGGGACAGGGTATCGGGAGACCCAGTACTTC. This translates into CATSRGGTGYRETQYF.

This clone was seen ten or more times. This rearrangement joins TRBV19 to TRBJ1-1, with D uncertain. Trimming cost V 2 bases and J 1 base, with 5 bases left between them. This CDR3 spans 13 amino acids. The germline V gene encodes CDR1 LNHDA and CDR2 SQIVND (reference sequence). CDR3 protein: CASSIRENTEAFF. DNA of the CDR3: TGTGCCAGTAGTATACGGGAGAACACTGAAGCTTTCTTT.

The chain has TRBV5-1 and TRBJ2-5; 8 bases are a match to TRBD1. Trimming at V came to 3 bases and at J to 4 bases, leaving 8 bases not matched to a gene. Germline CDR1 is SGHRS and CDR2 is YFSETQ. The CDR3 totals 15 residues. The CDR3 region is CASSWGRTGRETQYF. In DNA form, the CDR3 reads TGCGCCAGCAGCTGGGGGAGGACAGGGAGAGAGACCCAGTACTTC.